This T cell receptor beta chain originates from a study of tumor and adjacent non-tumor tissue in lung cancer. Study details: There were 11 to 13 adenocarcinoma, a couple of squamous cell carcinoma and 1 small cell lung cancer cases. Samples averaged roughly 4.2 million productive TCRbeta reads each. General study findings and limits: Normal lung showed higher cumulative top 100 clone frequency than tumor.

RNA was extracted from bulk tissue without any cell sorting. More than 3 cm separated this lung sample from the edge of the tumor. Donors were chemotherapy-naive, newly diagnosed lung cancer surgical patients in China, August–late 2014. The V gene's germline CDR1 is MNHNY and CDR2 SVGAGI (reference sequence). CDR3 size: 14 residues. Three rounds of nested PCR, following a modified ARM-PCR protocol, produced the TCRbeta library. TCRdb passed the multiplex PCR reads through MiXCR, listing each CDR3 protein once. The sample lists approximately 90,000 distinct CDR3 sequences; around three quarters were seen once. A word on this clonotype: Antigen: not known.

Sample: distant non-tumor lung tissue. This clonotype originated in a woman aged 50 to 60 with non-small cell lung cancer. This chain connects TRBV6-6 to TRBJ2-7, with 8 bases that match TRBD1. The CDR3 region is CASSSRDRTYGQYV. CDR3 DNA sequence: TGTGCCAGCAGCTCCCGGGACAGGACCTACGGGCAGTACGTC.